This TCR beta chain was documented in a study of shared T cell receptors in the human thymus. Germline V lookup: CDR1 LNHDA, CDR2 SQIVND (reference sequence). Trimming removed 7 bases at V and 0 bases at J, with 16 bases between. CDR3 length: 15 residues. The data were produced by immunoSEQ multiplex PCR, yet TCRdb's version contains in-frame clones alone and is incomplete. The sample lists roughly 410,000 clones, just under 95% occurring once. The chain has TRBV19 and TRBJ2-7; D is unclear. Specimen: thymocytes. The source is a human donor. The CDR3 region has the DNA TGTGCCAGTACCCAAAAAGGCCCAGGCTCCTACGAGCAGTACTTC. This sequence encodes CASTQKGPGSYEQYF.